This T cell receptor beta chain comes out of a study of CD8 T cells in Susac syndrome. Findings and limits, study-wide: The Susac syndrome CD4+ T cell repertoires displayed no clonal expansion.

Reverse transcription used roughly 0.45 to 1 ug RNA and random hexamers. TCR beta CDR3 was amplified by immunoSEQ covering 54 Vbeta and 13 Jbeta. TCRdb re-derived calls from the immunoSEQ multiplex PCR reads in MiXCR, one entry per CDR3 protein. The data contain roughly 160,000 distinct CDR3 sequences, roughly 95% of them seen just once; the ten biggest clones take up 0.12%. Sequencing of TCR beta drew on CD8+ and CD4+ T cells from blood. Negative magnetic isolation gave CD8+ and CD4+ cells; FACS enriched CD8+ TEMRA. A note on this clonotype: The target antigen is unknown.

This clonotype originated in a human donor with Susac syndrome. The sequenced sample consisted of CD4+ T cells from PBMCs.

The CDR3 is CASRTGVTEAFF. The CDR3 nucleotides are TGTGCCAGCAGAACGGGGGTCACTGAAGCTTTCTTT. The genes are TRBV11-2 and TRBJ1-1, with D tentatively TRBD1 (5 bases). The V end was cut by 6 bases, the J end by 4 bases, with 9 bases between. Per the germline V gene, CDR1 is SGHAT and CDR2 is FQNNGV. The CDR3 totals 12 residues.